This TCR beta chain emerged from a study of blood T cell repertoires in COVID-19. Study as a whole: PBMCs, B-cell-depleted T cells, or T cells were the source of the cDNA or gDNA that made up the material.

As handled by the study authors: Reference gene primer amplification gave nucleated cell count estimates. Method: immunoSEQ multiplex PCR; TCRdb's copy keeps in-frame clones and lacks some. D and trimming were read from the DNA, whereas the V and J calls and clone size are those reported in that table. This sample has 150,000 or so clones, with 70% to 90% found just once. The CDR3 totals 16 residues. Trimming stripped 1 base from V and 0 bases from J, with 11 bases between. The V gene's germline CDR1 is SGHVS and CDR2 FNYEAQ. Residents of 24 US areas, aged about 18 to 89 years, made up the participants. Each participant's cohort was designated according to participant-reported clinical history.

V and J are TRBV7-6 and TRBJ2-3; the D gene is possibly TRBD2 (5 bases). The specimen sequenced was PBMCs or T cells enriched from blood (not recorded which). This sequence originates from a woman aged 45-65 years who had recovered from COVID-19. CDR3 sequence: CASSLGGASSTDTQYF. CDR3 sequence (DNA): TGTGCCAGCAGCTTAGGGGGAGCTTCAAGCACAGATACGCAGTATTTT.